The rows below give T cell receptor beta chains drawn from one sample of a study of OX40 agonist ivuxolimab in advanced cancers. Sequenced by immunoSEQ multiplex PCR; TCRdb stores in-frame clones only, minus some. The sample holds some 80,000 clones; just under 85% are singletons and the top ten take roughly 25%. The input for sequencing was CD4+ or CD8+ T cells sorted from blood, taken in a trial of the OX40 agonist ivuxolimab. The receptors shown here come from an adult with an advanced solid tumor such as melanoma, head and neck, liver or kidney cancer. CDR3s include the opening cysteine and the closing phenylalanine or tryptophan. A D gene is named only where the DNA matches it firmly. For some rows the clone size is stated as once, few or many, or as a class when expanded; others skip it.

j_call clone_size d_call cdr3_length v_call cdr3_aa cdr3_nt
TRBJ2-7 once TRBD1 14 TRBV7-8 CASSLTGVRYEQYF TGTGCCAGCAGCTTGACAGGGGTTCGCTACGAGCAGTACTTC
TRBJ2-1 NA NA 13 TRBV6-5 CASSYLRGNEQFF TGTGCCAGCAGTTACCTCAGGGGAAATGAGCAGTTCTTC
TRBJ1-5 NA TRBD1 15 TRBV7-2 CASSPERQGYQPQHF TGTGCCAGCAGCCCCGAAAGACAGGGATATCAGCCCCAGCATTTT
TRBJ1-6 NA TRBD1 15 TRBV11-2 CASSFTGTGLSPLHF TGTGCCAGCAGCTTCACCGGGACAGGTCTGTCACCCCTCCACTTT
TRBJ1-2 NA NA 13 TRBV29-1 CSVVYGKGYGYTF TGCAGCGTTGTGTACGGAAAAGGCTATGGCTACACCTTC
TRBJ1-4 NA NA 17 TRBV15 CATSARLDLRANEKLFF TGTGCCACCAGCGCCCGACTGGACCTTAGGGCTAATGAAAAACTGTTTTTT
TRBJ1-4 NA NA 15 TRBV9 CASSVVGGHGEKLFF TGTGCCAGCAGCGTAGTGGGGGGGCACGGTGAAAAACTGTTTTTT
TRBJ1-1 few NA 12 TRBV5-6 CASSSPNTEAFF TGTGCCAGCAGCTCCCCCAACACTGAAGCTTTCTTT
TRBJ1-6 NA NA 16 TRBV2 CASKISGRLNNSPLHF TGTGCCAGCAAAATATCGGGACGGTTGAATAATTCACCCCTCCACTTT
TRBJ2-7 once NA 15 TRBV9 CASSVGAVPSYEQYF TGTGCCAGCAGCGTAGGTGCGGTCCCCTCCTACGAGCAGTACTTC
TRBJ1-5 NA NA 13 TRBV19 CASSISGDQPQHF TGTGCCAGTAGTATATCTGGGGATCAGCCCCAGCATTTT
TRBJ1-2 few NA 13 TRBV30 CAWKGQGEGGYTF TGTGCCTGGAAAGGGCAGGGAGAGGGTGGCTACACCTTC
TRBJ1-4 NA NA 14 TRBV19 CATMDPPTNEKLFF TGTGCCACCATGGACCCCCCAACTAATGAAAAACTGTTTTTT
TRBJ1-4 NA TRBD1 19 TRBV4-3 CASSLGIGTGLELSEKLFF TGCGCCAGCAGCCTAGGAATAGGGACAGGGTTAGAGTTGAGTGAAAAACTGTTTTTT
TRBJ1-1 NA NA 13 TRBV29-1 CSVEEGSFTEAFF TGCAGCGTTGAAGAGGGGTCGTTTACTGAAGCTTTCTTT
TRBJ1-1 NA NA 15 TRBV7-8 CASSRGRRGKTEAFF TGTGCCAGCAGCCGTGGCCGAAGGGGAAAGACTGAAGCTTTCTTT
TRBJ1-3 NA NA 14 TRBV6-6 CASRRGGAGNTIYF TGTGCCAGCAGAAGGGGGGGCGCCGGAAACACCATATATTTT
TRBJ1-5 NA NA 13 TRBV10-3 CAISAGDNQPQHF TGTGCCATCAGCGCAGGAGACAATCAGCCCCAGCATTTT
TRBJ2-3 NA NA 11 TRBV7-9 CASGVSDTQYF TGTGCCAGCGGGGTTTCAGATACGCAGTATTTT
TRBJ2-1 NA NA 16 TRBV27 CASQPGSGGAYNEQFF TGTGCCAGTCAGCCGGGCTCCGGGGGCGCCTACAATGAGCAGTTCTTC
TRBJ1-1 NA NA 14 TRBV5-1 CASSPGPGGGEAFF TGCGCCAGCAGCCCCGGACCGGGAGGGGGAGAAGCTTTCTTT
TRBJ1-5 NA NA 14 TRBV6-6 CATGRGASNQPQHF TGTGCCACTGGGAGGGGGGCTTCAAATCAGCCCCAGCATTTT
TRBJ2-7 NA NA 15 TRBV4-3 CASSQEYGFDYEQYF TGCGCCAGCAGCCAAGAGTACGGCTTTGACTACGAGCAGTACTTC
TRBJ1-1 NA TRBD1 13 TRBV19 CASSTEQGTEAFF TGTGCCAGTAGTACAGAACAGGGGACTGAAGCTTTCTTT
TRBJ1-2 NA NA 13 TRBV30 CAWSETGNEGYTF TGTGCCTGGAGTGAAACAGGGAATGAAGGCTACACCTTC
TRBJ1-2 NA TRBD1 14 TRBV5-4 CASSLGTGGYGYTF TGTGCCAGCAGCTTGGGAACAGGGGGCTATGGCTACACCTTC
TRBJ2-2 NA TRBD2 19 TRBV14 CASSQVSSGARLITGELFF TGTGCCAGCAGCCAAGTGTCTAGCGGGGCGCGATTGATTACCGGGGAGCTGTTTTTT
TRBJ1-1 NA NA 13 TRBV11-2 CASTQVGGTEAFF TGTGCCAGCACCCAGGTCGGGGGCACTGAAGCTTTCTTT
TRBJ1-2 NA NA 14 TRBV28 CASSLDRRNYGYTF TGTGCCAGCAGTTTAGACAGACGAAACTATGGCTACACCTTC
TRBJ2-6 NA NA 16 TRBV4-3 CASSRDGGSGANVPTF TGCGCCAGCAGCAGGGACGGCGGCTCTGGGGCCAACGTCCCGACTTTC
TRBJ1-6 NA NA 16 TRBV6-1 CASSEAQDSFYSPLHF TGTGCCAGCAGTGAAGCTCAGGACAGTTTCTATTCACCCCTCCACTTT
TRBJ2-2 NA TRBD2 19 TRBV4-2 CASSFLGTSGGAGTGELFF TGTGCCAGCAGCTTCCTCGGGACTAGCGGGGGGGCAGGCACCGGGGAGCTGTTTTTT
TRBJ2-7 NA NA 13 TRBV27 CASSFGQNYEQYF TGTGCCAGCAGTTTCGGACAGAACTACGAGCAGTACTTC
TRBJ1-1 NA TRBD1 15 TRBV7-9 CASSLVGTGNTEAFF TGTGCCAGCAGCTTAGTCGGGACAGGGAACACTGAAGCTTTCTTT
TRBJ1-1 few NA 16 TRBV5-1 CASSLLGLSSNTEAFF TGCGCCAGCAGCTTATTGGGCTTGTCCTCAAACACTGAAGCTTTCTTT
TRBJ2-7 NA NA 14 TRBV7-6 CASSLVASSYEQYF TGTGCCAGCAGCTTAGTAGCCAGCTCCTACGAGCAGTACTTC
TRBJ2-5 NA TRBD1 15 TRBV28 CASSRTGLNSVGQYF TGTGCCAGCAGCAGGACAGGGCTAAACTCGGTGGGGCAGTACTTC
TRBJ1-2 NA NA 14 TRBV19 CASRPQSPLGGYTF TGTGCCAGTAGACCTCAAAGTCCGCTAGGTGGCTACACCTTC
TRBJ2-1 once NA 16 TRBV6-5 CASSYSKGFSYNEQFF TGTGCCAGCAGTTACTCGAAGGGGTTCTCCTACAATGAGCAGTTCTTC
TRBJ2-3 NA NA 16 TRBV7-9 CASSPWDSKSTDTQYF TGTGCCAGCAGCCCATGGGACTCCAAAAGCACAGATACGCAGTATTTT
TRBJ2-5 NA NA 12 TRBV28 CASSFMGETQYF TGTGCCAGCAGTTTTATGGGAGAGACCCAGTACTTC
TRBJ2-7 NA TRBD1 21 TRBV4-3 CASSQDRRDRGRGIGAYEQYF TGCGCCAGCAGCCAAGACAGGCGAGACAGGGGAAGAGGAATCGGTGCCTACGAGCAGTACTTC
TRBJ2-4 NA NA 14 TRBV29-1 CSVDVGGDFDIQYF TGCAGCGTTGATGTTGGCGGTGATTTTGACATTCAGTACTTC
TRBJ2-1 NA NA 15 TRBV18 CASSPNSAGYNEQFF TGTGCCAGCTCACCAAACTCAGCAGGTTACAATGAGCAGTTCTTC
TRBJ2-3 NA NA 14 TRBV7-2 CASSTGTSTDTQYF TGTGCCAGCAGCACTGGGACCTCCACAGATACGCAGTATTTT
TRBJ2-1 once TRBD1 16 TRBV5-1 CASSLADRGFYNEQFF TGCGCCAGCAGCTTGGCCGACAGGGGCTTCTACAATGAGCAGTTCTTC
TRBJ2-1 NA NA 15 TRBV2 CASSERLLRVDEQFF TGTGCCAGCAGTGAGCGACTTCTAAGGGTGGATGAGCAGTTCTTC
TRBJ1-4 NA NA 14 TRBV18 CASSVTHYNEKLFF TGTGCCAGCTCTGTTACACATTATAATGAAAAACTGTTTTTT
TRBJ2-5 NA NA 16 TRBV7-6 CASSSREAVFDETQYF TGTGCCAGCAGCTCCAGGGAGGCTGTGTTCGACGAGACCCAGTACTTC
TRBJ2-7 NA NA 15 TRBV7-8 CASSRLGDLSYEQYF TGTGCCAGCAGCCGGCTGGGCGATCTTTCCTACGAGCAGTACTTC
TRBJ2-3 NA NA 17 TRBV13 CASSSGVGGSSTDTQYF TGTGCCAGCAGCTCCGGCGTCGGCGGGTCTAGCACAGATACGCAGTATTTT
TRBJ2-7 NA NA 15 TRBV7-8 CASSFAIGSAYEQYF TGTGCCAGCAGCTTCGCGATAGGGTCAGCATACGAGCAGTACTTC
TRBJ1-1 NA NA 14 TRBV6-5 CASSYSRGGTEAFF TGTGCCAGCAGTTACTCACGAGGGGGGACTGAAGCTTTCTTT
TRBJ2-7 NA NA 14 TRBV6-5 CASNNNRPPYEQYF TGTGCCAGCAACAACAACAGACCCCCCTACGAGCAGTACTTC
TRBJ2-2 NA NA 16 TRBV4-1 CASSQRVGVNTGELFF TGCGCCAGCAGCCAAAGGGTGGGGGTGAACACCGGGGAGCTGTTTTTT
TRBJ1-2 NA NA 13 TRBV27 CASSLSGTGGYTF TGTGCCAGCAGTTTATCGGGGACGGGTGGCTACACCTTC
TRBJ2-6 NA NA 16 TRBV7-9 CASSPRSSSGANVLTF TGTGCCAGCAGCCCCCGGTCGAGCTCTGGGGCCAACGTCCTGACTTTC
TRBJ2-5 NA NA 14 TRBV29-1 CSATGGGTPETQYF TGCAGCGCCACAGGGGGAGGGACCCCGGAGACCCAGTACTTC
TRBJ1-1 NA NA 14 TRBV6-5 CASSPNSRFTEAFF TGTGCCAGCAGTCCAAACAGTAGGTTCACTGAAGCTTTCTTT